This T cell receptor (beta chain) was identified during a study of blood T cell repertoires in COVID-19 (dated by TCRdb to between 2020 and 2021). Background on the whole study: Collaborator samples came from the United States, Italy and Spain and covered acute and convalescent phases of COVID-19. The material from the prospective study consisted of cDNA or gDNA derived from T cells, B-cell-depleted T cells, or PBMCs. Subjects who had been exposed to COVID-19, were actively infected with it, or had recovered from it provided the deeply sampled blood TCRbeta repertoires that made up the dataset. The repertoires were made available in a free public database intended to serve as a resource for research on the immune response to SARS-CoV-2. Samples came from the ongoing ImmuneRACE study (first 160 participants) plus 1,254 subjects from 6 global collaborators. Nearly every sample came with metadata listing a de-identified subject ID, COVID-19 status, age in years and sex. Where HLA class I and class II types were available, the types were taken from metadata supplied by the sample provider, not from assay-based typing.

CDR1 and CDR2 are drawn from the germline V gene: SGHVS, FQNEAQ. Compared with germline, V lacks 5 bases and J lacks 3 bases; bases without a gene match: 8. Its CDR3 holds 15 amino acids, cysteine through phenylalanine. Just CDR3 DNA is preserved here, 45 bases in frame from base 1. As concerns this clone: The clone's antigen remains unknown. Per-base quality was not reported, and no clone a single base away is much larger than it.

The study at large found these results: How much clinical and demographic metadata was included differed by source and by participant, and the metadata was provided uncurated.

TCRbeta CDR3 regions were amplified from genomic DNA by means of the immunoSEQ Assay, a bias-controlled multiplex PCR. Per the authors' processing: The number of nucleated cells in each sample was estimated from the amplification of reference gene primers within the assay. Sequence reads were collapsed and filtered to measure the absolute abundance of every unique TCRbeta CDR3 rearrangement. For each sample, productive Simpson clonality was calculated as the square root of Simpson's diversity index over productive rearrangements. TCRdb limited this immuneACCESS table to in-frame rearrangements with V and J called. A share of clones is missing; checked studies link under half to unresolved V genes, and the rest is unexplained. V, J and clone size derive from that table, while D and trimming were established from the DNA sequence. The sample contains roughly 500,000 clones, around 85% of them found a single time. Approximately 2.9% of the sample goes to the ten largest clones.

The collaborating institutions used their own protocols to collect whole blood in K2EDTA tubes. For TCRbeta analysis, collaborators shipped samples as frozen whole blood, isolated PBMCs, or DNA extracted from either of those sample types. The sample consisted of peripheral blood. This sequence uses TRBV7-8 and TRBJ2-7, with TRBD1 identical over 9 junction bases. The receptor comes from a human donor in a cohort sampled during active COVID-19. The CDR3 protein sequence reads: CASSQDRGRIYEQYF. The sequence in DNA is TGTGCCAGCAGCCAGGACAGGGGACGGATCTACGAGCAGTACTTC.